The next 8 T cell receptor beta chains were all read from a single sample in a study of beta chain features in type 1 diabetes. Overall study results and limits: Across all four CD4+ subsets, people with type 1 diabetes showed modestly shorter TCRB CDR3s.

These receptors lack a known antigen. The study reverse transcribed the entire isolated RNA, so it sequenced expressed TCRB transcripts. Clones were read by immunoSEQ multiplex PCR, and TCRdb kept only the in-frame ones, dropping some. Altogether some 290,000 clones are present, 14% being singletons, with the ten largest covering about 0.016%. The sequencing sample was made of naive CD4+ T cells from blood. These receptors all come from a man aged 30-40 years with type 1 diabetes.

The chain is built from TRBV14 and TRBJ2-7; the match to TRBD2 covers 11 bases. Germline CDR1 and CDR2: SGHDN and FVKESK. The CDR3 loop spans 15 amino acids. V was pared by 2 bases and J by 3 bases, with 3 bases of the junction left unmatched. In nucleotides, the CDR3 is TGTGCCAGCAGCCAATTGCTAGCGGGAGGCTACGAGCAGTACTTC. Translating gives CASSQLLAGGYEQYF. The variable domain in full, completed from reference TRBV14 and TRBJ2-7, reads EAGVTQFPSHSVIEKGQTVTLRCDPISGHDNLYWYRRVMGKEIKFLLHFVKESKQDESGMPNNRFLAERTGGTYSTLKVQPAELEDSGVYFCASSQLLAGGYEQYFGPGTRLTVT.

This clone has more than one count but fewer than ten. The chain employs TRBV29-1 and TRBJ2-1; 9 bases match TRBD2. The CDR3 loop spans 17 amino acids. From germline, CDR1 is SQVTM and CDR2 ANQGSEA. V shed 2 bases and J 6 bases; nucleotides not matched to a gene: 14. The CDR3 is CSVEIVPSLAGPNEQFF. For the CDR3, the DNA is TGCAGCGTTGAAATCGTTCCGTCACTAGCGGGTCCCAATGAGCAGTTCTTC.

Only a few counts were recorded for this clone. The V and J genes are TRBV28 and TRBJ2-2, with 9 bases aligning to TRBD1. The CDR3 consists of 14 residues. V shed 4 bases, J shed 7 bases, and the junction held 4 bases outside the gene matches. CDR1 MDHEN and CDR2 SYDVKM come from the germline V gene. This CDR3 reads CASSSGTGYGELFF. For the CDR3, the DNA is TGTGCCAGCAGTTCCGGGACAGGGTACGGGGAGCTGTTTTTT.

This chain links TRBV30 with TRBJ2-1; D is ambiguous. This CDR3 has 15 amino acids. Trimming pared 4 bases from V and 4 bases from J, leaving 17 bases between. Germline-derived CDR1 and CDR2 are GTSNPN and SVGIG (reference sequence). Written as DNA, the CDR3 is TGTGCCTGGACCGTCGGAATGCCGAGGTACAATGAGCAGTTCTTC. This gives the protein CAWTVGMPRYNEQFF.

This sequence joins TRBV5-1 and TRBJ2-7; 13 bases match TRBD2. CDR1 and CDR2 (germline): SGHRS, YFSETQ. J was trimmed by 6 bases and V by 7 bases; bases with no gene match: 4. The CDR3 length is 13 residues. CDR3: CASGLAGEGEQYF. CDR3 nucleotide sequence: TGCGCCAGCGGACTAGCGGGAGAGGGCGAGCAGTACTTC.

The rearrangement uses TRBV5-4 and TRBJ2-7; no definite D call. The length of the CDR3 is 15 residues. Germline CDR1 SGHNT, CDR2 YYREEE (reference sequence). Trimming pared 5 bases from V and 4 bases from J, leaving 19 bases between. CDR3: CASRVEASSRYEQYF. The CDR3, as DNA: TGTGCCAGCAGAGTTGAGGCTAGTAGTAGGTACGAGCAGTACTTC.

This rearrangement joins TRBV18 to TRBJ2-1; weak D call: TRBD1 (6 bases). Germline V CDR1 and CDR2: KGHSH, LQKENI. The CDR3 extends over 15 amino acids. The V end was cut by 2 bases, the J end by 8 bases, with 16 bases between. CDR3 sequence reads: CASSPSADRPHEQFF. Written as DNA, the CDR3 is TGTGCCAGCTCACCATCCGCAGACAGGCCCCATGAGCAGTTCTTC.

As to this clone: Other nucleotide sequences from this sample produce the same CDR3. The CDR3 region is CASSLGLAADTQYF. In DNA, the CDR3 is TGTGCCAGCAGCTTGGGACTAGCAGCAGATACGCAGTATTTT. V usage is TRBV7-9 and J usage is TRBJ2-3, with 9 positions matching TRBD2. Germline trimming cut 3 bases from V and 4 bases from J; bases unmatched to any gene: 2. CDR1 is SEHNR and CDR2 is FQNEAQ in the germline V gene (reference sequence). This CDR3 is built from 14 residues.